Presented here are 7 T cell receptor beta chains from one specimen sequenced in a study of shared clonotypes between healthy human individuals. TCRdb's table, derived via immunoSEQ multiplex PCR, lists solely in-frame clones and lacks some. The repertoire consists of some 1,100,000 clones, with 78% occurring once and the leading ten covering more than 0.5%. Sequencing was performed on memory CD4+ T cells from PBMCs. The subset denotes: CD45RA-negative fraction. These receptors were collected from a man in his late teens or twenties in good health. Some clones in this sample may be carry-over from other donors' samples.

The V and J genes are TRBV5-1 and TRBJ2-1; D call uncertain. Trimming pared 3 bases from V and 4 bases from J, leaving 8 bases between. Germline lookup yields CDR1 SGHRS and CDR2 YFSETQ. This CDR3 region has 13 residues. CDR3 protein: CASSSPPYNEQFF. The CDR3 DNA follows: TGCGCCAGCAGCTCCCCGCCTTACAATGAGCAGTTCTTC.

The chain employs TRBV19 and TRBJ2-7; 8 nucleotides align to TRBD1. V trimming: 9 bases; J trimming: 9 bases; junction bases outside the gene matches: 16. The CDR3 is 14 amino acids. Germline V gene sequence: CDR1 LNHDA, CDR2 SQIVND (reference sequence). The CDR3 spells CASGGEQGESGQYF. The CDR3, as DNA: TGTGCCAGCGGGGGAGAACAGGGGGAATCCGGGCAGTACTTC.

This clone was picked up one time. This chain uses TRBV7-8 with TRBJ2-1, with TRBD1 matching over 11 bases. Germline CDR1 and CDR2: SGHVS and FQNEAQ. This CDR3 spans 20 amino acids. With 6 bases clipped from V and 7 bases from J, the junction kept 23 bases outside the gene matches. This CDR3 reads CASSPRTGTGGRREANEQFF. In DNA, the CDR3 is TGTGCCAGCAGTCCCCGTACCGGGACAGGGGGGCGGCGGGAGGCGAATGAGCAGTTCTTC.

The V gene is TRBV28, the J gene TRBJ1-2; no definite D call. Per the germline V gene, CDR1 is MDHEN and CDR2 is SYDVKM. V gave up 7 bases and J gave up 1 base, with 10 bases separating them. This CDR3 region has 13 residues. Written as DNA, the CDR3 is TGTGCCAGCACCCTGGGGAGTAACTATGGCTACACCTTC. Translated: CASTLGSNYGYTF.

This clone was recorded a few times. This rearrangement joins TRBV7-8 to TRBJ2-5; tentative D call: TRBD1 (5 bases). The germline V and J ends were trimmed by 1 base and 1 base, with 10 bases remaining between them. The CDR3 runs 15 residues. Germline-derived CDR1 and CDR2 are SGHVS and FQNEAQ. DNA of the CDR3: TGTGCCAGCAGCTTAGGGTACACAGGCCAAGAGACCCAGTACTTC. It translates to CASSLGYTGQETQYF.

A single count supports this clone. The chain is built from TRBV5-4 and TRBJ2-2, with TRBD1 as a possible D gene (5 bases). V was pared by 4 bases and J by 0 bases, with 10 bases between. CDR1 is SGHNT and CDR2 is YYREEE in the germline V gene (reference sequence). The CDR3 extends over 15 amino acids. The CDR3: CASSHGHTNTGELFF. The CDR3 nucleotides read TGTGCCAGCAGCCACGGACACACGAACACCGGGGAGCTGTTTTTT.

The V and J genes are TRBV5-1 and TRBJ2-2; D not certain. Per the germline V gene, CDR1 is SGHRS and CDR2 is YFSETQ. The CDR3 length is 11 residues. V lost 3 bases to trimming and J lost 6 bases, with 3 bases between them. The CDR3: CASSSPGELFF. CDR3 bases: TGCGCCAGCAGCTCCCCCGGGGAGCTGTTTTTT. The full variable domain, in which reference TRBV5-1 and TRBJ2-2 provide the parts outside the CDR3, is KAGVTQTPRYLIKTRGQQVTLSCSPISGHRSVSWYQQTPGQGLQFLFEYFSETQRNKGNFPGRFSGRQFSNSRSEMNVSTLELGDSALYLCASSSPGELFFGEGSRLTVL.